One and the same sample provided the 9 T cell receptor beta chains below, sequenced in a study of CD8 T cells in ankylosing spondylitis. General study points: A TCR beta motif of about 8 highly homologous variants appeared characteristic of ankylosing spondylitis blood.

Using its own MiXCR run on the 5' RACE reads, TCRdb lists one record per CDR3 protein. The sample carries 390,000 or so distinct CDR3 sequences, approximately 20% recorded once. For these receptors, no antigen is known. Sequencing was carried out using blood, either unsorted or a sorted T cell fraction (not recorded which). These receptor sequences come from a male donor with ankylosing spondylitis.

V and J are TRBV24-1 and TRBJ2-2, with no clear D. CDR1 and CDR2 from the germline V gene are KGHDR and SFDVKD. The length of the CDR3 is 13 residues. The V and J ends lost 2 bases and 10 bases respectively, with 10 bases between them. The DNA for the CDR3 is TGTGCCACCAGTGATTCGGACCTTCCGGAGCTGTTTTTT. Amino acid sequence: CATSDSDLPELFF.

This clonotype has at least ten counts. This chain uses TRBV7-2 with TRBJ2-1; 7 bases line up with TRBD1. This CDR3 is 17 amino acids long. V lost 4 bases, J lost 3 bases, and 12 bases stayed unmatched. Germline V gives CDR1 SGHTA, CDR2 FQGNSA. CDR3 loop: CASSYSPPTGIYNEQFF. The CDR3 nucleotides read TGTGCCAGCAGCTACTCCCCCCCGACAGGGATCTACAATGAGCAGTTCTTC.

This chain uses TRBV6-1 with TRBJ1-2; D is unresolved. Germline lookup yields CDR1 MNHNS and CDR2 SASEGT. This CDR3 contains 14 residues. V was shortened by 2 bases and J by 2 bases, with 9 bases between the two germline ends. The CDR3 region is CASSEREVNYGYTF. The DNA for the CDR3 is TGTGCCAGCAGTGAACGGGAGGTGAACTATGGCTACACCTTC.

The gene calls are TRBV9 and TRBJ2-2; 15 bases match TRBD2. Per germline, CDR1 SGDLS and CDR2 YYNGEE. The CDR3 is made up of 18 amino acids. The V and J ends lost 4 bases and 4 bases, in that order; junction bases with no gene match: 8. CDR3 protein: CASSPGLAGGPGTGELFF. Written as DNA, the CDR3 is TGTGCCAGCAGCCCCGGACTAGCGGGAGGGCCGGGCACCGGGGAGCTGTTTTTT.

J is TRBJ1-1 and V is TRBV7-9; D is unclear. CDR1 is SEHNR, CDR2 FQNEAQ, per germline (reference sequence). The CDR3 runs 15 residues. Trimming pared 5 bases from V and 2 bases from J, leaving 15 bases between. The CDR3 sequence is CASSLTPTVNTEAFF. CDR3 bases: TGTGCCAGCAGCCTAACCCCGACGGTTAACACTGAAGCTTTCTTT.

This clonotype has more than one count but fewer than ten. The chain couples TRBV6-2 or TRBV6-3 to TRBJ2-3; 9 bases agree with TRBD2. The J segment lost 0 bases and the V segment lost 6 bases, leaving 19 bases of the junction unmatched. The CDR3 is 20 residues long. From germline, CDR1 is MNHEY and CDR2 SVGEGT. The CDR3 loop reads CASRPHKREVGSPSTDTQYF. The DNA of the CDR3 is TGTGCCAGCAGACCCCACAAGCGGGAGGTAGGAAGTCCTAGCACAGATACGCAGTATTTT.

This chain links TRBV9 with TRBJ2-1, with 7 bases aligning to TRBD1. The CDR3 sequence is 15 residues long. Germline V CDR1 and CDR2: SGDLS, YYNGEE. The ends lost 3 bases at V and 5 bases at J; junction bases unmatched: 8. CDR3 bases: TGTGCCAGCAGCGCGGGACAGCGAAGAAACAATGAGCAGTTCTTC. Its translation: CASSAGQRRNNEQFF. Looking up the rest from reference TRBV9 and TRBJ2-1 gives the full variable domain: DSGVTQTPKHLITATGQRVTLRCSPRSGDLSVYWYQQSLDQGLQFLIQYYNGEERAKGNILERFSAQQFPDLHSELNLSSLELGDSALYFCASSAGQRRNNEQFFGPGTRLTVL.

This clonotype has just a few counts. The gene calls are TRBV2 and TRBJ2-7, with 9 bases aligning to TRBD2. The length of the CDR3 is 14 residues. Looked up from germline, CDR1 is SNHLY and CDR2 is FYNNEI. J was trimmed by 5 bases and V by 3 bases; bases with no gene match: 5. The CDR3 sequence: CASSDQAGGHEQYF. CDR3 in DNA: TGTGCCAGCAGTGATCAAGCGGGAGGCCACGAGCAGTACTTC.

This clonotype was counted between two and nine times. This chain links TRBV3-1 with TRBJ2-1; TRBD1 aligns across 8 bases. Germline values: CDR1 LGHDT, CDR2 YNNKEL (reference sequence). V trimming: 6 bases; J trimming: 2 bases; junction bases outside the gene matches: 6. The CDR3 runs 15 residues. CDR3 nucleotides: TGTGCCAGCAGTCCCGGGACAGGTACCTACAATGAGCAGTTCTTC. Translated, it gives CASSPGTGTYNEQFF.